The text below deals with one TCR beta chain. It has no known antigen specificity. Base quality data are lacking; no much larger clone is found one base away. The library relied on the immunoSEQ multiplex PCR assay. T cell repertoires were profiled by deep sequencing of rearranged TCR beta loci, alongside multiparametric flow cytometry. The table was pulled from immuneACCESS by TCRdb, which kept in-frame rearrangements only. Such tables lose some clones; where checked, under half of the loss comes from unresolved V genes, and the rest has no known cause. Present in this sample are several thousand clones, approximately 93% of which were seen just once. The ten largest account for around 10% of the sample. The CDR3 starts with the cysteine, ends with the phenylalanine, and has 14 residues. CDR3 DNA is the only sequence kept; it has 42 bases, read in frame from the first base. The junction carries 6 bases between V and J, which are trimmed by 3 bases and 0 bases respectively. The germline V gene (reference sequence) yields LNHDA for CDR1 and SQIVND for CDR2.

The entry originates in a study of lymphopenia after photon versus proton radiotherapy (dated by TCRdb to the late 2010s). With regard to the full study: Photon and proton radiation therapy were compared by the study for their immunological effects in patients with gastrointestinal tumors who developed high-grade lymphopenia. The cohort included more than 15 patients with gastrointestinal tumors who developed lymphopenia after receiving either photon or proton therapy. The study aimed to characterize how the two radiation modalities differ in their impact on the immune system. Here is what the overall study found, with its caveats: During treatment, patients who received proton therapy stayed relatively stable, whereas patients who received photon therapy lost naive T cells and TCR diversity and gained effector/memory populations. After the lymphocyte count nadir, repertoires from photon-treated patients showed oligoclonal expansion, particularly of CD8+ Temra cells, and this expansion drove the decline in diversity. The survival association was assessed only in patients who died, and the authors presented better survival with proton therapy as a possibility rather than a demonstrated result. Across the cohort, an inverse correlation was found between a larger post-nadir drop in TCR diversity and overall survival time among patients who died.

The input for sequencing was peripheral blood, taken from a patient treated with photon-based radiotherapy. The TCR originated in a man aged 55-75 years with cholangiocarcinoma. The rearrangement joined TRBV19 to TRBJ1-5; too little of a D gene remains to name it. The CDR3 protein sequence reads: CASSILYSNQPQHF. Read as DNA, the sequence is TGTGCCAGTAGTATTTTGTATAGCAATCAGCCCCAGCATTTT.